These T cell receptor beta chains were read from a single sample in a study of blood T cell repertoires in COVID-19. TCRdb's table, derived via immunoSEQ multiplex PCR, lists solely in-frame clones and lacks some. The sample yields 97,000 or so clones, 70% to 90% seen once. The sequenced sample consisted of peripheral blood. The receptors were sampled from a man between 45 and 60 years old with active COVID-19. Each CDR3 is given with its conserved first and last residue. A D gene is named only where the DNA matches it firmly. Where a row states a size, it is once, few, many or the class of an expanded clone; other rows omit it.

cdr3_nt cdr3_aa j_call d_call v_call clone_size
TGTGCCATCAGGGGCTACGGGGACACCGGGGAGCTGTTTTTT CAIRGYGDTGELFF TRBJ2-2 NA TRBV10-3 NA
TGTGCCAGTAGTTCGGCCTCCCCTTATACAGGCGAGCAGTACTTC CASSSASPYTGEQYF TRBJ2-7 NA TRBV19 medium-sized
TGTGCCAGCAGTGAAGCAAAGGGGTCGACCCAGTACTTC CASSEAKGSTQYF TRBJ2-5 NA TRBV2 few
TGTGCCAGCAGCCCCTCTCGCAGGGCCTACAATGAGCAGTTCTTC CASSPSRRAYNEQFF TRBJ2-1 NA TRBV5-4 NA
TGTGCCACCAGTGATTTGACAGGGAATGGGACCTTAGATACGCAGTATTTT CATSDLTGNGTLDTQYF TRBJ2-3 NA TRBV24-1 NA
TGCAGCGTTGAAGGACGGGAGCACACAGATACGCAGTATTTT CSVEGREHTDTQYF TRBJ2-3 NA TRBV29-1 NA
TGTGCCAGCAGGTCCCCGGGACAGTTCCAAGAGACCCAGTACTTC CASRSPGQFQETQYF TRBJ2-5 TRBD1 TRBV11-1 NA
TGTGCCAGCAGACCTACAGGGAACCACGAGCAGTACTTC CASRPTGNHEQYF TRBJ2-7 NA TRBV6-6 NA
TGTGCCTGGAGTGTAAGGAGCGAGACCCAGTACTTC CAWSVRSETQYF TRBJ2-5 NA TRBV30 NA
TGTGCTAGTGGGGGACAGGGGGTGAGCACAGATACGCAGTATTTT CASGGQGVSTDTQYF TRBJ2-3 TRBD1 TRBV12-5 NA
TGTGCCAGCAGCTCAGGGTCTAGCGGGGCCCCAGGGCAGTTCTTC CASSSGSSGAPGQFF TRBJ2-1 TRBD2 TRBV7-2 once
TGTGCCAGCGTTTTCGGGACAGAGGTCTATGGCTACACCTTC CASVFGTEVYGYTF TRBJ1-2 TRBD1 TRBV5-6 NA
TGTGCCCGGGCGGGTATGAACACCGGGGAGCTGTTTTTT CARAGMNTGELFF TRBJ2-2 NA TRBV30 NA
TGCGCCAGCAGCCAAATCCGGGCACCCCTCCACTTT CASSQIRAPLHF TRBJ1-6 NA TRBV4-1 NA
TGTGCCAGCAGTTACTCGGGGTCGGGGGTCGGCGGCTACACCTTC CASSYSGSGVGGYTF TRBJ1-2 NA TRBV6-5 NA
TGTGCCAGCAGCTTATCGGTACAGGGATGGGATACGCAGTATTTT CASSLSVQGWDTQYF TRBJ2-3 NA TRBV7-2 NA
TGTGCCAGCAGTGAATATATCGGGACTGACACAGATACGCAGTATTTT CASSEYIGTDTDTQYF TRBJ2-3 NA TRBV25-1 once
TGTGCCAGCTCAGTACATCCCCGGGACAAGGTCGGTTTT CASSVHPRDKVGF TRBJ2-3 NA TRBV18 few
TGTGCCAGCAGCTCATCGACTAGACAAGAGACCCAGTACTTC CASSSSTRQETQYF TRBJ2-5 NA TRBV5-4 NA
TGTGCCAGCTCCCCAGGACAGGGGGGCGACACTGAAGCTTTCTTT CASSPGQGGDTEAFF TRBJ1-1 TRBD1 TRBV18 NA
TGTGCCAGCAGCGCACGGGGTGGCTACACCTTC CASSARGGYTF TRBJ1-2 NA TRBV3-1/TRBV3-2 NA
TGCGCCAGCAGTGGAACCGGGACAGGGAATATTAGGGACACTGAAGCTTTCTTT CASSGTGTGNIRDTEAFF TRBJ1-1 TRBD1 TRBV10-2 NA
TGTGCCATCAGTGCAGGACAGGGACCTCACACCTTC CAISAGQGPHTF TRBJ1-2 TRBD1 TRBV10-3 NA
TGCGCCAGCAGCCCCCCAGGGGGCGATGAGCAGTTCTTC CASSPPGGDEQFF TRBJ2-1 TRBD1 TRBV5-1 NA
TGTGCCATCAGTTTAGAAAACAATGAGCAGTTCTTC CAISLENNEQFF TRBJ2-1 NA TRBV10-3 NA
TGTGCCAGCAGCCTTAGCGGGGTTACCTACGAGCAGTACTTC CASSLSGVTYEQYF TRBJ2-7 TRBD2 TRBV3-1/TRBV3-2 NA
TGTGCCAGTAGTATTAGAGTTTCTGGAAACACCATATATTTT CASSIRVSGNTIYF TRBJ1-3 NA TRBV19 NA
TGTGCCAGCACCTTAGGACTAGCGGGGGGAAGCGGTGAGCAGTTCTTC CASTLGLAGGSGEQFF TRBJ2-1 TRBD2 TRBV2 NA
TGTGCCAGCAGTGAGGAGGGGGCGAGAACCTTC CASSEEGARTF TRBJ1-2 TRBD1 TRBV2 few
TGTGCCAGCAGTGGGGGAGCCGGGACAGGGGGTCATGAAAAACTGTTTTTT CASSGGAGTGGHEKLFF TRBJ1-4 TRBD1 TRBV25-1 NA
TGTGCCAGCAGTTCTCCGGGGGAAAAACTGTTTTTT CASSSPGEKLFF TRBJ1-4 NA TRBV6-5 NA
TGTGCCAGCAGTTACTCTCCCTGGACAGGGTCCCCAGATACGCAGTATTTT CASSYSPWTGSPDTQYF TRBJ2-3 TRBD1 TRBV6-2/TRBV6-3 NA
TGTGCCATCAGGCAGGGAAGGGACACTGAAGCTTTCTTT CAIRQGRDTEAFF TRBJ1-1 NA TRBV10-3 NA
TGTGCCAGCAGCCACCCGGGTGACAGGAATTCACCCCTCCACTTT CASSHPGDRNSPLHF TRBJ1-6 NA TRBV4-2 NA
TGTGCCACGCCTCGCAACGGGGACAGGCGTTCCCCCTTCGATGGCTACACCTTC CATPRNGDRRSPFDGYTF TRBJ1-2 TRBD1 TRBV27 NA
TGCAGTGCTAGTAAAGGGGTCTATGGCTACACCTTC CSASKGVYGYTF TRBJ1-2 NA TRBV20-1 few
TGTGCCAGCAGGTCCGGGAATGGAAACACCATATATTTT CASRSGNGNTIYF TRBJ1-3 NA TRBV28 NA